In its sample, the clone carrying this T cell receptor (beta chain) ranks as large. Its antigen is still unknown. The data were taken from a study of chemoradiotherapy in HPV16-positive cancers. Libraries were prepared by immunoSEQ multiplex PCR; TCRdb keeps only in-frame clonotypes and omits some of them. The data show fewer than 3,000 clones, less than 80% seen once. Study conclusions and caveats: Non-HPV-specific T cells did not expand in tumors during treatment, whereas candidate HPV-specific clones and E7-related motifs did.

Over chemoradiotherapy, repertoires were sampled more than once. V shed 1 base, J shed 4 bases, and the junction held 0 bases outside the gene matches. Per the germline V gene, CDR1 is LGHNT and CDR2 is FRNRAP. The CDR3 sequence is 15 residues long. Material: tumor tissue, obtained from a patient who underwent chemoradiotherapy. The source of this sequence is a human donor with HPV-associated anogenital cancer. The V gene is TRBV12-5, the J gene TRBJ2-1; 11 nucleotides agree with TRBD2. CDR3 sequence (DNA): TGTGCTAGTGGTTTGGGACTAGCGGGGTACAATGAGCAGTTCTTC. This gives the protein CASGLGLAGYNEQFF. Filled out from reference TRBV12-5 and TRBJ2-1, the complete variable domain reads DARVTQTPRHKVTEMGQEVTMRCQPILGHNTVFWYRQTMMQGLELLAYFRNRAPLDDSGMPKDRFSAEMPDATLATLKIQPSEPRDSAVYFCASGLGLAGYNEQFFGPGTRLTVL.